This record concerns one TCR beta chain sequence. The antigen is undetermined. This CDR3 spans 16 amino acids. V trimming: 4 bases; J trimming: 2 bases; junction bases outside the gene matches: 5. Germline V gene sequence: CDR1 SGHRS, CDR2 YFSETQ. These data belong to a study of shared clonotypes between healthy human individuals. Background on the study: Used for every donor were three CD4 naive, three CD4 memory, two CD8 naive and one CD8 memory plate.

Clones were read by immunoSEQ multiplex PCR, and TCRdb kept only the in-frame ones, dropping some. The data hold roughly 2.1 million clones, with about 92% observed a single time. Study outcomes and limitations: Estimated richness was generally greater in naive than memory subsets.

CD45RO-negative, CCR7-positively selected cells formed the naive CD8 fraction, excluding terminally differentiated effector memory CD45RA+ cells. Free of recent acute infections or vaccinations, the donors were healthy HIV-negative adults. Adults of Caucasian background living in Nashville, Tennessee made up all donors. V gene TRBV5-1 combines with J gene TRBJ2-1; 11 bases line up with TRBD2. What was sequenced was naive CD8+ T cells from PBMCs. The sequence derives from a man between 18 and 29 years old in good health. Some clones in this sample may be carry-over from other donors' samples. The CDR3 region has the DNA TGCGCCAGCAGCCCAACTAGCGGGAGACCCTACAATGAGCAGTTCTTC. It is translated as CASSPTSGRPYNEQFF.